The source of this TCR beta chain is a study of circulating CD8 cells and anti-PD-1 response in melanoma. The wider study: Response groups: complete/partial responders versus stable/progressive non-responders.

Each library started from roughly 16 ng of total RNA using the QIAseq Immune Repertoire TCR panel. TCRdb re-called the reads with MiXCR, one entry per CDR3 protein. The table shows around 460 distinct CDR3 sequences, with around 6.4% occurring only once. Study findings and constraints: Some patients were treatment-naive; others were previously treated. PD-1 and DPOS subsets showed similar, higher clonality than DNEG.

From live CD3+CD8+TCRalphabeta+ cells, four PD-1 and/or TIGIT subsets were sorted. V lost 4 bases and J lost 8, with 14 bases in between. Germline lookup yields CDR1 SQVTM and CDR2 ANQGSEA. This CDR3 is 12 amino acids long. By share of the sample, this clonotype is large. No antigen is known for it. The sequences come from CD8+ T cells from PBMCs, collected at baseline or after one month of anti-PD-1 therapy (not recorded which). This clonotype was sampled from a human donor with melanoma. This chain connects TRBV29-1 to TRBJ1-2; no clear D. The CDR3, as DNA: TGCAGCGTTGTGACCCAAGCTTTGGGCTACACCTTC. Amino acids: CSVVTQALGYTF.